The 2 T cell receptor beta chains below all came from one sample that was sequenced in a study of identifying expanded T cells in peripheral blood. Here immunoSEQ multiplex PCR was the method, and the copy in TCRdb shows in-frame clones only, minus some. The sample contains about 90,000 clones, 70% to 90% of which appear only once. The sequenced sample consisted of blood. The source is a person between 18 and 75 years old in good health.

J is TRBJ1-1 and V is TRBV25-1; D call uncertain. The CDR3 length is 11 residues. Germline values: CDR1 MGHDK, CDR2 SYGVNS. With 7 bases removed from V and 7 bases from J, the gap between germline ends came to 10 bases. Written as DNA, the CDR3 is TGTGCCAGCATGTTTTTTGGTGAAGCTTTCTTT. Encoded protein: CASMFFGEAFF.

The rearrangement links TRBV28 to TRBJ1-1; D is perhaps TRBD1 (6 bases). V lost 3 bases and J 4 bases, leaving 18 bases between the germline ends. Per the germline V gene, CDR1 is MDHEN and CDR2 is SYDVKM. The length of the CDR3 is 16 residues. The CDR3: CASSLTVQGNSTEAFF. CDR3 in DNA: TGTGCCAGCAGTTTGACGGTACAGGGTAATTCCACTGAAGCTTTCTTT.